One sample yielded the 22 T cell receptor beta chains listed below, sequenced in a study of T cells after yellow fever vaccination. TCRdb used MiXCR to reprocess the 5' RACE reads, holding one entry per CDR3 protein. There are over 300,000 distinct CDR3 sequences in the sample; about 6.6% occur only once, and 15% to 20% lies in the top ten. Sequencing used PBMCs, obtained roughly 45 days after the first yellow fever vaccination. These receptors all come from a young man who received the YFV17D yellow fever vaccine.

This clonotype was seen at least ten times. The genes are TRBV12-3 or TRBV12-4 and TRBJ2-1; D unclear. There are 11 residues in the CDR3. V lost 6 bases and J lost 7, with 7 bases in between. In DNA, the CDR3 is TGTGCCAGCAGAGAGCGAAATGAGCAGTTCTTC. Its protein product is CASRERNEQFF.

This clonotype was counted between two and nine times. The chain has TRBV11-2 and TRBJ2-2; TRBD2 aligns across 13 bases. CDR1 and CDR2 (germline): SGHAT, FQNNGV. V lost 5 bases, J lost 1 base, and 1 base stayed unmatched. The CDR3 has 16 amino acids. CDR3 sequence reads: CASSTSGGVNTGELFF. In nucleotides, the CDR3 is TGTGCCAGCAGCACTAGCGGGGGGGTGAACACCGGGGAGCTGTTTTTT.

Only a few counts were recorded for this clonotype. CDR3 sequence: CASSLLAGGHQETQYF. CDR3 in DNA: TGTGCCAGCAGCTTGTTAGCGGGGGGTCACCAAGAGACCCAGTACTTC. V and J are TRBV7-2 and TRBJ2-5; 10 positions match TRBD2. From germline, CDR1 is SGHTA and CDR2 FQGNSA. V trimming: 3 bases; J trimming: 0 bases; junction bases outside the gene matches: 4. This CDR3 region has 16 residues. The full variable domain, in which reference TRBV7-2 and TRBJ2-5 provide the parts outside the CDR3, is GAGVSQSPSNKVTEKGKDVELRCDPISGHTALYWYRQSLGQGLEFLIYFQGNSAPDKSGLPSDRFSAERTGGSVSTLTIQRTQQEDSAVYLCASSLLAGGHQETQYFGPGTRLLVL.

This clonotype was picked up a small number of times. The rearrangement joins TRBV7-2 to TRBJ1-5; D not certain. Germline V gene data show CDR1 as SGHTA and CDR2 as FQGNSA. Trimming removed 3 bases at V and 5 bases at J, with 8 bases between. The CDR3 contains 13 residues. The CDR3 DNA reads as TGTGCCAGCAGCTTCACCCAAGATCAGCCCCAGCATTTT. This sequence encodes CASSFTQDQPQHF.

This clonotype was seen at least ten times. This sequence joins TRBV6-5 and TRBJ1-4; D may be TRBD1 (5 bases). Germline V gene data show CDR1 as MNHEY and CDR2 as SVGAGI. V was pared by 2 bases and J by 4 bases, with 20 bases between. There are 18 residues in the CDR3. The CDR3 reads CASSYRFTGQQFNEKLFF. CDR3 in DNA: TGTGCCAGCAGTTACAGATTCACAGGACAACAGTTTAATGAAAAACTGTTTTTT.

This clonotype was observed many times. CDR3 DNA sequence: TGCGCCAGCAGCCGCACGCTGGTGGGGTCGAGCTCCTACGAGCAGTACTTC. Its translation is CASSRTLVGSSSYEQYF. The chain uses TRBV4-3 and TRBJ2-7; D is unresolved. Germline V lookup: CDR1 LGHNA, CDR2 YSLEER. The length of the CDR3 is 17 residues. V was clipped by 4 bases and J by 0 bases, with 19 bases between them.

The chain combines TRBV18 with TRBJ1-1; 12 bases fit TRBD1. V lost 1 base to trimming and J lost 0 bases; unmatched junction nucleotides: 3. Germline V gives CDR1 KGHSH, CDR2 LQKENI. This CDR3 has 17 amino acids. This CDR3 is CASSPRRDRGLNTEAFF. In DNA form, the CDR3 reads TGTGCCAGCTCACCACGGAGGGACAGGGGGCTGAACACTGAAGCTTTCTTT.

This clonotype was detected only a few times. This chain connects TRBV5-4 to TRBJ1-3; D is undetermined. Trimming shortened V by 0 bases and J by 0 bases, and 10 bases separated the two germline ends. CDR1 SGHNT and CDR2 YYREEE come from the germline V gene (reference sequence). The length of the CDR3 is 16 residues. For the CDR3, the DNA is TGTGCCAGCAGCTTGGGAGACACCCGCTCTGGAAACACCATATATTTT. Its translation is CASSLGDTRSGNTIYF.

The chain combines TRBV7-4 with TRBJ2-7; no firm D call. This CDR3 contains 17 residues. V was pared by 3 bases and J by 3 bases, with 21 bases between. The germline V gene has CDR1 SGHVT and CDR2 SQSDAQ. DNA for the CDR3: TGTGCCAGCAGCTTGGGAAGACATCACGCACGCTACTACGAGCAGTACGTC. This sequence encodes CASSLGRHHARYYEQYV.

This clonotype was recorded many times. This chain joins TRBV12-3 or TRBV12-4 and TRBJ1-5; perhaps TRBD1 as D (5 bases). The CDR3 contains 15 residues. V was trimmed by 5 bases and J by 6 bases, leaving 17 bases between them. CDR3: CASSSGRRVGQPQHF. DNA for the CDR3: TGTGCCAGCAGTAGCGGTCGCAGGGTAGGTCAGCCCCAGCATTTT.

This clonotype has more than one count but fewer than ten. The V call is TRBV20-1, the J call TRBJ2-1; perhaps TRBD2 as D (5 bases). Germline V lookup: CDR1 DFQATT, CDR2 SNEGSKA (reference sequence). The CDR3 consists of 15 residues. V lost 0 bases, J lost 0 bases, and 9 bases lay in between. CDR3 in amino acids: CSARDPRGSYNEQFF. The CDR3 coding sequence is TGCAGTGCTAGAGATCCCCGGGGCTCCTACAATGAGCAGTTCTTC.

This clonotype has ten or more counts. The chain carries TRBV12-3 or TRBV12-4 and TRBJ1-1, with D hard to call. The length of the CDR3 is 16 residues. V shed 3 bases and J shed 5 bases, with 19 bases lying between them. Written as DNA, the CDR3 is TGTGCCAGCAGTTTGGTCAATGGGCTGATTAAGACTGAAGCTTTCTTT. It codes for CASSLVNGLIKTEAFF.

This clonotype was seen many times. V gene TRBV4-3 combines with J gene TRBJ2-7; D is undetermined. Between the trimmed V and J ends, which lost 0 bases and 4 bases, there was a span of 13 bases. The CDR3 runs to 15 residues. Germline V gene lookup returns CDR1 LGHNA and CDR2 YSLEER. CDR3 sequence reads: CASSQEAQTGYEQYF. The CDR3 DNA follows: TGCGCCAGCAGCCAAGAGGCCCAGACTGGTTACGAGCAGTACTTC.

The table lists this clonotype with a few counts. CDR3 DNA: TGCAGTGCTAGTCCCTTCGGCTTCAGGGGAAACACCATATATTTT. It yields the protein CSASPFGFRGNTIYF. V gene TRBV20-1 combines with J gene TRBJ1-3; no definite D call. V was shortened by 3 bases and J by 4 bases, with 16 bases between the two germline ends. Germline V gene lookup returns CDR1 DFQATT and CDR2 SNEGSKA (reference sequence). CDR3 length equals 15 residues.

This clonotype was counted a few times. J is TRBJ1-5 and V is TRBV18, with 10 positions matching TRBD1. Germline CDR1 is KGHSH and CDR2 is LQKENI. The CDR3 sequence is 14 residues long. The V segment lost 6 bases and the J segment 7 bases; nucleotides outside the gene matches: 6. This CDR3 is CASSQGTGEQPQHF. The CDR3, as DNA: TGTGCCAGCTCCCAAGGGACAGGGGAACAGCCCCAGCATTTT.

This clonotype was counted between two and nine times. The chain uses TRBV7-2 and TRBJ2-1, with D unresolved. V lost 5 bases and J lost 9, with 8 bases in between. The CDR3 is made up of 11 amino acids. The V gene's germline CDR1 is SGHTA and CDR2 FQGNSA. The chain's CDR3 is CASSVVAEQFF. The CDR3, as DNA: TGTGCCAGCAGCGTGGTTGCTGAGCAGTTCTTC. Full variable domain (rest looked up from reference TRBV7-2 and TRBJ2-1): GAGVSQSPSNKVTEKGKDVELRCDPISGHTALYWYRQSLGQGLEFLIYFQGNSAPDKSGLPSDRFSAERTGGSVSTLTIQRTQQEDSAVYLCASSVVAEQFFGPGTRLTVL.

This clonotype occurred a few times. CDR3 DNA: TGTGCCATCAGCGACGCCGGGACAGGGGGCCCGGCTGAAGCTTTCTTT. Its translation is CAISDAGTGGPAEAFF. This chain connects TRBV10-3 to TRBJ1-1; the match to TRBD1 covers 12 bases. The ends lost 6 bases at V and 6 bases at J; junction bases unmatched: 11. The CDR3 runs 16 residues. Per the germline V gene, CDR1 is ENHRY and CDR2 is SYGVKD.

This clonotype was counted at least ten times. This chain links TRBV6-2 or TRBV6-3 with TRBJ2-7; TRBD2 aligns across 7 bases. The V segment lost 6 bases and the J segment 3 bases; nucleotides outside the gene matches: 11. Per the germline V gene, CDR1 is MNHEY and CDR2 is SVGEGT. There are 15 residues in the CDR3. CDR3 DNA: TGTGCCAGCAGCCCAGCGGCTAGCGGAAGCTACGAGCAGTACGTC. Translated: CASSPAASGSYEQYV.

This clonotype has just a few counts. This sequence joins TRBV7-3 and TRBJ2-1; D tentatively reads TRBD1 or TRBD2 (6 bases each). Germline lookup yields CDR1 SGHTA and CDR2 FQGTGA. The CDR3 sequence is 15 residues long. Deletions cut 0 bases from V and 5 bases from J, with 11 bases between. Written as DNA, the CDR3 is TGTGCCAGCAGCTTAACTCCGGGGGCTCACAATGAGCAGTTCTTC. It specifies CASSLTPGAHNEQFF.

The J gene is TRBJ2-5, the V gene TRBV7-2; the D gene is possibly TRBD1 (8 bases). Trimming left V 4 bases short and J 7 bases short, with 13 bases between. The germline V gene encodes CDR1 SGHTA and CDR2 FQGNSA. This CDR3 region has 13 residues. CDR3 DNA sequence: TGTGCCAGCAGCTCAGGGGGCGGGGGGACCCAGTACTTC. Its translation is CASSSGGGGTQYF.

In this sample, this clonotype turned up a few times. The chain employs TRBV18 and TRBJ1-1; D is uncertain. This CDR3 has 15 residues. Germline CDR1 and CDR2: KGHSH and LQKENI. Trimming pared 1 base from V and 1 base from J, leaving 10 bases between. Here the CDR3 DNA reads TGTGCCAGCTCACCACGTACCGGCCCGAACACTGAAGCTTTCTTT. Its translation: CASSPRTGPNTEAFF.

This clonotype appeared a few times. This rearrangement joins TRBV5-1 to TRBJ1-1, with D maybe TRBD1 (6 bases). V shed 7 bases and J shed 0 bases, with 22 bases lying between them. The germline CDR1 and CDR2 sequences are SGHRS and YFSETQ. CDR3 length: 17 residues. CDR3 sequence: CASSKEQGSLLNTEAFF. The CDR3 nucleotides are TGCGCCAGCTCAAAAGAGCAGGGGTCTCTACTGAACACTGAAGCTTTCTTT.